This T cell receptor beta chain was found in a study of T cell repertoires in cytomegalovirus infection. At the level of the study: It was the public TCR beta signatures that indicated both CMV infection and matching HLA type.

As regards this clonotype: No antigen is known for it.

TCRdb redid the calling of the reads with MiXCR, one entry per CDR3 protein. This sample carries about 89,000 distinct CDR3 sequences, over 25% of them seen once, and the ten largest clones take about 65%. This CDR3 region has 15 residues. V was shortened by 4 bases and J by 0 bases, with 15 bases between the two germline ends. Germline CDR1 and CDR2: DFQATT and SNEGSKA (reference sequence). The chain links TRBV20-1 to TRBJ1-1; possible D gene TRBD1, 6 bases. The sample was CD8+ T cells from cultured PBMCs, taken from culture after CMV antigen stimulation. The TCR was taken from a human donor in good health (CMV status not recorded). Some clones in this sample may be carry-over from other donors' samples. The CDR3 reads CSATGATSVNTEAFF. In nucleotides, the CDR3 is TGCAGTGCTACAGGGGCGACTTCCGTGAACACTGAAGCTTTCTTT.